Listed here are 13 T cell receptor beta chains from one sample, sequenced in a study of blood T cell repertoires in COVID-19. Using immunoSEQ multiplex PCR, the repertoire was profiled, and TCRdb retains in-frame clones only, with some absent. The table has 200,000 to 300,000 clones, about 89% seen once; the top ten hold roughly 3%. Source material: PBMCs or T cells enriched from blood (not recorded which). These receptors were obtained from a woman under 30 who had recovered from COVID-19.

There are a few counts of this clone. This chain links TRBV7-9 with TRBJ2-1, with TRBD2 identical over 8 bases. Germline CDR1 SEHNR, CDR2 FQNEAQ (reference sequence). The CDR3 is made up of 14 amino acids. Trimming removed 4 bases from V and 2 bases from J; junction bases left unmatched: 1. As DNA, the CDR3 is TGTGCCAGCAGCTCGGGACTAGCCTACAATGAGCAGTTCTTC. It codes for CASSSGLAYNEQFF. Filled out from reference TRBV7-9 and TRBJ2-1, the complete variable domain reads DTGVSQNPRHKITKRGQNVTFRCDPISEHNRLYWYRQTLGQGPEFLTYFQNEAQLEKSRLLSDRFSAERPKGSFSTLEIQRTEQGDSAMYLCASSSGLAYNEQFFGPGTRLTVL.

The V gene is TRBV27, the J gene TRBJ2-1, with 10 bases that match TRBD2. Unmatched junction bases numbered 9, after V lost 5 bases and J lost 5 bases. The CDR3 is made up of 16 amino acids. Germline V gene data show CDR1 as MNHEY and CDR2 as SMNVEV (reference sequence). The CDR3 reads CASSRPTSGHNNEQFF. Written as DNA, the CDR3 is TGTGCCAGCAGTCGTCCGACTAGCGGGCATAACAATGAGCAGTTCTTC.

The chain links TRBV5-8 to TRBJ2-1; weak D call: TRBD2 (5 bases). The CDR3 is 15 amino acids. Germline lookup yields CDR1 SGHTS and CDR2 YDEGEE. The V and J ends lost 4 bases and 0 bases respectively, with 11 bases between them. In DNA form, the CDR3 reads TGTGCCAGCAGCCTGGATGGGAGCTCCTACAATGAGCAGTTCTTC. This encodes CASSLDGSSYNEQFF. Looking up the rest from reference TRBV5-8 and TRBJ2-1 gives the full variable domain: EAGVTQSPTHLIKTRGQQATLRCSPISGHTSVYWYQQALGLGLQFLLWYDEGEERNRGNFPPRFSGRQFPNYSSELNVNALELEDSALYLCASSLDGSSYNEQFFGPGTRLTVL.

The chain employs TRBV5-4 and TRBJ2-7; possible D gene TRBD2, 8 bases. The CDR3 contains 15 residues. V lost 3 bases to trimming and J lost 4 bases, with 17 bases between them. Per germline, CDR1 SGHNT and CDR2 YYREEE (reference sequence). CDR3 loop: CASSSGGTVNYEQYF. Here the CDR3 DNA reads TGTGCCAGCAGCTCGGGAGGGACAGTAAATTACGAGCAGTACTTC.

This clone was detected a few times. The chain couples TRBV28 to TRBJ1-2; D gene unclear. With 8 bases removed from V and 13 bases from J, the gap between germline ends came to 26 bases. Looked up from germline, CDR1 is MDHEN and CDR2 is SYDVKM. The CDR3 has 14 residues. The CDR3 region is CASGSDDGFSPATF. CDR3 coding DNA: TGTGCCAGCGGGTCTGACGACGGTTTTAGCCCCGCCACCTTC.

V gene TRBV3-1 (or the pseudogene TRBV3-2) combines with J gene TRBJ2-5; the match to TRBD2 covers 11 bases. V shed 4 bases, J shed 5 bases, and the junction held 9 bases outside the gene matches. The CDR3 has 16 amino acids. The germline gives CDR1 LGHDT, CDR2 YNNKEL (reference sequence). The CDR3 DNA reads as TGTGCCAGCAGCCCGAGGGTAGCGGGGGGGGTTGAGACCCAGTACTTC. Translation gives CASSPRVAGGVETQYF.

The V gene is TRBV5-6, the J gene TRBJ1-1; D uncertain. CDR3 length: 14 residues. With 2 bases removed from V and 4 bases from J, the gap between germline ends came to 12 bases. The V gene's germline CDR1 is SGHDT and CDR2 YYEEEE. The CDR3, as DNA: TGTGCCAGCAGCTTAACAGATCTTATCACTGAAGCTTTCTTT. Residues: CASSLTDLITEAFF. Filled out from reference TRBV5-6 and TRBJ1-1, the complete variable domain reads DAGVTQSPTHLIKTRGQQVTLRCSPKSGHDTVSWYQQALGQGPQFIFQYYEEEERQRGNFPDRFSGHQFPNYSSELNVNALLLGDSALYLCASSLTDLITEAFFGQGTRLTVV.

J is TRBJ1-2 and V is TRBV10-3; TRBD1 is a possible D gene (6 bases). The CDR3 length is 12 residues. With 6 bases removed from V and 6 bases from J, the gap between germline ends came to 11 bases. Germline values: CDR1 ENHRY, CDR2 SYGVKD. Here the CDR3 DNA reads TGTGCCATCAGCCGGACAGAGGATGGCTACACCTTC. It codes for CAISRTEDGYTF.

The CDR3 is CATSDSWASTDTQYF. In nucleotides, the CDR3 is TGTGCCACCAGTGATTCATGGGCGAGCACAGATACGCAGTATTTT. The rearrangement links TRBV24-1 to TRBJ2-3; no definite D call. Germline V gene lookup returns CDR1 KGHDR and CDR2 SFDVKD. CDR3 length equals 15 residues. Deletions cut 2 bases from V and 0 bases from J, with 8 bases between.

This clone came up a few times. The chain is built from TRBV28 and TRBJ1-1; 8 positions match TRBD1. The germline V gene encodes CDR1 MDHEN and CDR2 SYDVKM. J lost 1 base, V lost 7 bases, and 8 bases had no gene match. The CDR3 contains 15 residues. The CDR3 DNA reads as TGTGCCAGCAAGCGGGACAGGTCAAAGAACACTGAAGCTTTCTTT. This sequence encodes CASKRDRSKNTEAFF.

This chain connects TRBV5-6 to TRBJ2-1; 7 nucleotides agree with TRBD2. Trimming cost V 0 bases and J 3 bases; bases outside gene matches: 6. The CDR3 loop spans 16 amino acids. Germline V gene lookup returns CDR1 SGHDT and CDR2 YYEEEE. The CDR3 loop reads CASSLGSGFLYNEQFF. Here the CDR3 DNA reads TGTGCCAGCAGCTTGGGTAGCGGGTTTCTCTACAATGAGCAGTTCTTC.

The chain recombines TRBV7-2 with TRBJ2-3; 10 bases match TRBD2. Germline CDR1 is SGHTA and CDR2 is FQGNSA. Trimming took 5 bases from V and 4 from J; bases not matched to a gene: 6. CDR3 size: 15 residues. The CDR3 region is CASSISGGAADTQYF. The CDR3 nucleotides read TGTGCCAGCAGCATCAGCGGGGGGGCCGCAGATACGCAGTATTTT.

This clone was seen a few times. This sequence joins TRBV5-1 and TRBJ1-1; D is unclear. The CDR3 spans 15 residues. Trimming stripped 2 bases from V and 1 base from J, with 12 bases between. Per the germline V gene, CDR1 is SGHRS and CDR2 is YFSETQ. The CDR3 is CASSFATVKNTEAFF. The CDR3 nucleotides read TGCGCCAGCAGCTTTGCCACGGTGAAGAACACTGAAGCTTTCTTT.